These 12 T cell receptor beta chains came from one sample sequenced in a study of human T cells and chemical hapten exposure. TCRdb processed the RACE reads anew with MiXCR; each CDR3 protein has one entry. The sample has some 350,000 distinct CDR3 sequences, around 7% seen once. Time point denoted: patch test 1, 2 weeks after DPC sensitization. Documented treatment: therapeutic diphenylcyclopropenone sensitization with weekly scalp DPC. The material was whole blood, obtained in connection with sensitization to the hapten diphenylcyclopropenone (DPC). Source of these receptors: a woman aged 18-35 years with alopecia areata. Some clones in this sample may be carry-over from other donors' samples.

This chain uses TRBV7-9 with TRBJ1-2; TRBD1 agrees at 7 bases. V lost 5 bases and J lost 4; bases outside the gene matches: 13. The CDR3 length is 16 residues. CDR1 and CDR2 (germline): SEHNR, FQNEAQ (reference sequence). The CDR3, as DNA: TGTGCCAGCAGCCCCCCGACAGGGATCGTGTTCTATGGCTACACCTTC. Protein sequence: CASSPPTGIVFYGYTF. Full variable domain (rest looked up from reference TRBV7-9 and TRBJ1-2): DTGVSQNPRHKITKRGQNVTFRCDPISEHNRLYWYRQTLGQGPEFLTYFQNEAQLEKSRLLSDRFSAERPKGSFSTLEIQRTEQGDSAMYLCASSPPTGIVFYGYTFGSGTRLTVV.

In this sample, this clonotype turned up many times. The chain joins TRBV29-1 to TRBJ2-2, with D possibly matching TRBD2 (5 bases). Germline V gene lookup returns CDR1 SQVTM and CDR2 ANQGSEA. CDR3 length: 14 amino acids. Trimming took 7 bases from V and 4 from J, leaving 16 bases between them. The CDR3 loop is CSALGPGGTGELFF. CDR3 in DNA: TGCAGCGCCTTAGGTCCAGGAGGCACCGGGGAGCTGTTTTTT.

This clonotype was observed many times. V usage is TRBV29-1 and J usage is TRBJ1-1; TRBD1 matches at 7 bases. Germline lookup yields CDR1 SQVTM and CDR2 ANQGSEA. V shed 1 base and J 0 bases; nucleotides not matched to a gene: 8. CDR3 size: 16 residues. CDR3 protein: CSVEGIRGLLNTEAFF. The CDR3 nucleotides read TGCAGCGTTGAAGGGATAAGGGGGCTCCTGAACACTGAAGCTTTCTTT.

This clonotype was found a few times. V is TRBV5-1 and J is TRBJ2-1; D gene uncertain. CDR3 length equals 17 residues. The germline V and J ends were trimmed by 3 bases and 2 bases, with 18 bases remaining between them. Germline assignment: CDR1 SGHRS and CDR2 YFSETQ. CDR3 region: CASSYASVANTYNEQFF. CDR3 bases: TGCGCCAGCAGCTACGCCTCGGTGGCTAACACCTACAATGAGCAGTTCTTC. Full variable domain (missing parts from reference TRBV5-1 and TRBJ2-1): KAGVTQTPRYLIKTRGQQVTLSCSPISGHRSVSWYQQTPGQGLQFLFEYFSETQRNKGNFPGRFSGRQFSNSRSEMNVSTLELGDSALYLCASSYASVANTYNEQFFGPGTRLTVL.

This sequence joins TRBV7-9 and TRBJ1-2, with unresolved D. The CDR3 totals 15 residues. With 0 bases removed from V and 5 bases from J, the gap between germline ends came to 13 bases. In germline, CDR1 is SEHNR, CDR2 FQNEAQ (reference sequence). Here the CDR3 reads CASSLAVIGEYGYTF. The CDR3 coding sequence is TGTGCCAGCAGCTTAGCAGTTATCGGCGAATATGGCTACACCTTC.

At least ten counts were recorded for this clonotype. This sequence joins TRBV10-3 and TRBJ1-6, with 10 bases lining up with TRBD1. The germline V gene encodes CDR1 ENHRY and CDR2 SYGVKD. CDR3 length equals 18 residues. V was pared by 6 bases and J by 7 bases, with 15 bases of the junction left unmatched. This CDR3 reads CAIRPGVGDRGWNSPLHF. DNA of the CDR3: TGTGCCATCAGGCCTGGAGTTGGGGACAGGGGCTGGAATTCACCCCTCCACTTT.

This clonotype has at least ten counts. The chain couples TRBV4-2 to TRBJ2-3; 10 bases align to TRBD1. The J segment lost 3 bases and the V segment lost 4 bases, leaving 16 bases of the junction unmatched. Germline V lookup: CDR1 LGHNA, CDR2 YNFKEQ. CDR3 length: 19 residues. The CDR3 reads CASSPRPPGQGYWTDTQYF. DNA of the CDR3: TGTGCCAGCAGCCCAAGACCGCCGGGACAGGGGTATTGGACAGATACGCAGTATTTT.

This clonotype has a handful of counts. The chain uses TRBV12-3 or TRBV12-4 and TRBJ1-1; D not resolved. With 6 bases removed from V and 0 bases from J, the gap between germline ends came to 8 bases. The CDR3 has 13 residues. CDR3 DNA: TGTGCCAGCAGGCCAACTTTGAACACTGAAGCTTTCTTT. Amino acid sequence: CASRPTLNTEAFF.

The rearrangement links TRBV2 to TRBJ2-3; no definite D call. Germline-derived CDR1 and CDR2 are SNHLY and FYNNEI. Trimming left V 4 bases short and J 6 bases short, with 8 bases between. The CDR3 runs to 12 residues. CDR3 amino acids: CASSVSCDTQYF. The CDR3 region has the DNA TGTGCCAGCAGTGTTAGCTGCGATACGCAGTATTTT.

CDR3 sequence (DNA): TGCAGCGTTGAAGGGGGAGCCTACGAGCAGTACTTC. Its translation is CSVEGGAYEQYF. This chain connects TRBV29-1 to TRBJ2-7; a possible D gene is TRBD2 (5 bases). This CDR3 region has 12 residues. The V end lost 1 base, the J end lost 2 bases, and 6 bases lay between the germline ends. Germline V CDR1 and CDR2: SQVTM, ANQGSEA.

This clonotype was seen at least ten times. V gene TRBV6-1 combines with J gene TRBJ2-3; D is uncertain. Germline CDR1 reads MNHNS; CDR2 reads SASEGT. V was cut by 1 base and J by 0 bases, with 8 bases left in between. The CDR3 covers 15 residues. CDR3 coding DNA: TGTGCCAGCAGTGAAGAGGACGGCAGCACAGATACGCAGTATTTT. Amino acids: CASSEEDGSTDTQYF.

This clonotype was detected many times. The chain has TRBV4-1 and TRBJ2-3; D might be TRBD2 (5 bases). V shed 3 bases and J shed 4 bases, with 20 bases lying between them. Germline-derived CDR1 and CDR2 are MGHRA and YSYEKL. The CDR3 sequence is 17 residues long. CDR3 DNA sequence: TGCGCCAGCAGCCAGGTCTGGTCCGGGGTCCCCCCAGATACGCAGTATTTT. Protein product: CASSQVWSGVPPDTQYF.